This passage covers 25 T cell receptor beta chains from one sample sequenced in a study of blood T cell repertoires in COVID-19. Some clones are missing from TCRdb's copy, which holds only in-frame ones; the method was immunoSEQ multiplex PCR. Among hundreds of thousands of clones listed, roughly 84% were seen once. The source material was PBMCs or T cells enriched from blood (not recorded which). Source of these receptors: a woman in her 40s who had recovered from COVID-19.

The chain carries TRBV2 and TRBJ1-5; no reliable D call. Trimming took 4 bases from V and 6 from J, leaving 10 bases between them. The CDR3 runs to 13 residues. The germline V gene has CDR1 SNHLY and CDR2 FYNNEI. The CDR3 reads CASSGQVFQPQHF. For the CDR3, the DNA is TGTGCCAGCAGTGGACAAGTCTTTCAGCCCCAGCATTTT.

V gene TRBV7-2 combines with J gene TRBJ2-1; TRBD1 agrees at 9 bases. CDR3 length equals 15 residues. Germline V CDR1 and CDR2: SGHTA, FQGNSA. Trimming cost V 4 bases and J 9 bases; bases outside gene matches: 10. This chain's CDR3 is CASSSYRGRLGEQFF. CDR3 bases: TGTGCCAGCAGCTCCTACAGGGGGCGCTTGGGTGAGCAGTTCTTC.

The J gene is TRBJ2-1, the V gene TRBV10-2, with a possible D match to TRBD2 (6 bases). This CDR3 contains 17 residues. Germline V CDR1 and CDR2: WSHSY, SAAADI. Trimming stripped 7 bases from V and 1 base from J, with 20 bases between. The CDR3, as DNA: TGCGCCAGCACCCGATCGGGACTCCGCTGGTCCTACAATGAGCAGTTCTTC. Translating it yields CASTRSGLRWSYNEQFF.

The chain uses TRBV6-5 and TRBJ1-4; D gene ambiguous. The length of the CDR3 is 14 residues. Germline lookup yields CDR1 MNHEY and CDR2 SVGAGI. V dropped 5 bases and J dropped 7 bases, with 14 bases sitting between them. The CDR3 DNA reads as TGTGCCAGCAGTACGACATTTAGGTCTGAAAAACTGTTTTTT. The encoded protein is CASSTTFRSEKLFF.

The J gene is TRBJ1-2, the V gene TRBV5-1, with D uncertain. V was cut by 4 bases and J by 5 bases, with 15 bases left in between. This CDR3 comprises 14 residues. Per the germline V gene, CDR1 is SGHRS and CDR2 is YFSETQ. The chain's CDR3 is CASSPLGRDYGYTF. For the CDR3, the DNA is TGCGCCAGCAGCCCCCTGGGTCGGGATTATGGCTACACCTTC.

V usage is TRBV5-1 and J usage is TRBJ2-1; TRBD2 aligns across 12 bases. This CDR3 comprises 16 residues. CDR1 is SGHRS, CDR2 YFSETQ, per germline. V trimming: 0 bases; J trimming: 8 bases; junction bases outside the gene matches: 6. The CDR3 DNA follows: TGCGCCAGCAGCTTGGAGACTAGCGGGAGAGTTCATGAGCAGTTCTTC. This encodes CASSLETSGRVHEQFF.

This clone was detected once. The CDR3 coding sequence is TGTGCCAGCAGCTTAGCCCTAGCGGGGAGCACAGATACGCAGTATTTT. Its protein product is CASSLALAGSTDTQYF. The V and J genes are TRBV7-9 and TRBJ2-3, with 9 positions matching TRBD2. The CDR3 spans 16 residues. V gave up 0 bases and J gave up 0 bases; unmatched junction bases: 1. Germline loops: CDR1 SEHNR, CDR2 FQNEAQ (reference sequence).

The V and J genes are TRBV5-4 and TRBJ1-2; weak D call: TRBD1 (5 bases). Germline V gives CDR1 SGHNT, CDR2 YYREEE (reference sequence). Trimming took off 4 bases at V and 0 bases at J, with 10 bases between the two ends. The CDR3 contains 14 residues. CDR3 residues: CASSQGGANYGYTF. The DNA of the CDR3 is TGTGCCAGCAGCCAGGGAGGGGCTAACTATGGCTACACCTTC.

J is TRBJ1-6 and V is TRBV11-3; D remains unclear. The CDR3 length is 15 residues. The V and J ends lost 1 base and 0 bases respectively, with 4 bases between them. Per germline, CDR1 SGHNT and CDR2 YENEEA. Here the CDR3 reads CASSLGASYNSPLHF. CDR3 bases: TGTGCCAGCAGCTTAGGGGCCTCCTATAATTCACCCCTCCACTTT.

The chain joins TRBV21-1 to TRBJ1-5. TRBV21-1 is deemed a pseudogene. This CDR3 has 17 amino acids. The CDR3 region is CASKAPPGGGSNQPQHF. CDR3 bases: TGTGCCAGCAAGGCGCCTCCGGGGGGGGGTAGCAATCAGCCCCAGCATTTT.

The chain recombines TRBV27 with TRBJ1-2, with 7 bases matching TRBD1. V was pared by 6 bases and J by 2 bases, with 3 bases of the junction left unmatched. Per germline, CDR1 MNHEY and CDR2 SMNVEV (reference sequence). The CDR3 length is 13 residues. CDR3 nucleotides: TGTGCCAGCAGGAGGGGACAGAACTATGGCTACACCTTC. Its protein is CASRRGQNYGYTF.

This sequence joins TRBV6-5 and TRBJ1-1; TRBD1 matches 7 bases. V lost 0 bases to trimming and J lost 8 bases; unmatched junction nucleotides: 6. This CDR3 spans 14 amino acids. The germline CDR1 and CDR2 sequences are MNHEY and SVGAGI. CDR3 loop: CASSYSFRGQEAFF. DNA of the CDR3: TGTGCCAGCAGTTACTCGTTTAGGGGGCAAGAAGCTTTCTTT.

The CDR3 DNA is TGTGCCAGCAGCCAGGGGGGGGATAGCTCCTACGAGCAGTACTTC. Residues: CASSQGGDSSYEQYF. The genes are TRBV3-1 (or the pseudogene TRBV3-2) and TRBJ2-7; 7 nucleotides agree with TRBD2. J was trimmed by 0 bases and V by 3 bases; bases with no gene match: 5. CDR3 length equals 15 residues. CDR1 is LGHDT, CDR2 YNNKEL, per germline (reference sequence).

CDR3 in amino acids: CASSWDSNTGELFF. In DNA form, the CDR3 reads TGTGCCAGCAGTTGGGACAGCAACACCGGGGAGCTGTTTTTT. The gene calls are TRBV6-5 and TRBJ2-2; 7 nucleotides match TRBD1. The J segment lost 2 bases and the V segment lost 4 bases, leaving 1 base of the junction unmatched. Germline V lookup: CDR1 MNHEY, CDR2 SVGAGI. The CDR3 length is 14 residues.

V usage is TRBV28 and J usage is TRBJ2-7, with TRBD1 matching 10 bases. This CDR3 comprises 14 residues. Germline loops: CDR1 MDHEN, CDR2 SYDVKM. V trimming: 7 bases; J trimming: 7 bases; junction bases outside the gene matches: 10. The chain's CDR3 is CASKRQGASEEQYF. As DNA, the CDR3 is TGTGCCAGCAAGAGACAGGGGGCGTCAGAAGAGCAGTACTTC.

The genes are TRBV2 and TRBJ2-1; 10 bases align to TRBD2. CDR1 is SNHLY and CDR2 is FYNNEI in the germline V gene. The ends lost 7 bases at V and 3 bases at J; junction bases unmatched: 6. The CDR3 sequence is 15 residues long. The CDR3 spells CASTLAGADYNEQFF. The CDR3 DNA reads as TGTGCCAGCACCCTAGCGGGAGCAGACTACAATGAGCAGTTCTTC.

This sequence joins TRBV5-1 and TRBJ2-3; 8 nucleotides match TRBD2. This CDR3 has 16 amino acids. V trimming: 0 bases; J trimming: 6 bases; junction bases outside the gene matches: 9. Germline V gives CDR1 SGHRS, CDR2 YFSETQ. CDR3 region: CASSLVVAGGMDTQYF. The CDR3 DNA follows: TGCGCCAGCAGCTTGGTTGTGGCGGGGGGTATGGATACGCAGTATTTT.

V is TRBV2 and J is TRBJ1-1, with 7 bases identical to TRBD1. The CDR3 length is 13 residues. The V gene's germline CDR1 is SNHLY and CDR2 FYNNEI. The trim removed 8 bases at V and 5 bases at J, leaving 8 bases unmatched. CDR3 coding DNA: TGTGCCAGCGTTGGGACAGTAGGAACTGAAGCTTTCTTT. This encodes CASVGTVGTEAFF.

The V and J genes are TRBV19 and TRBJ1-3, with TRBD1 matching over 8 bases. The CDR3 contains 14 residues. Germline CDR1 and CDR2: LNHDA and SQIVND (reference sequence). The J segment lost 2 bases and the V segment lost 8 bases, leaving 5 bases of the junction unmatched. As DNA, the CDR3 is TGTGCCAGTGCCGACAGGGGAGCTGGAAACACCATATATTTT. Translating it yields CASADRGAGNTIYF.

The chain combines TRBV18 with TRBJ1-4; TRBD1 matches at 9 bases. Per germline, CDR1 KGHSH and CDR2 LQKENI. The trim removed 2 bases at V and 7 bases at J, leaving 8 bases unmatched. The CDR3 has 16 residues. CDR3 in DNA: TGTGCCAGCTCACCAAACTCCGGGACAGGGTCTGAAAAACTGTTTTTT. Protein sequence: CASSPNSGTGSEKLFF.

The chain links TRBV18 to TRBJ1-2, with D tentatively TRBD1 (5 bases). The CDR3 contains 14 residues. Germline V gene data show CDR1 as KGHSH and CDR2 as LQKENI. Trimming stripped 6 bases from V and 7 bases from J, with 18 bases between. The CDR3 region is CASSIGRDSFGYTF. CDR3 DNA sequence: TGTGCCAGCTCCATTGGCCGGGACTCTTTTGGCTACACCTTC. Based on the CDR3 plus reference TRBV18 and TRBJ1-2, the full variable domain is NAGVMQNPRHLVRRRGQEARLRCSPMKGHSHVYWYRQLPEEGLKFMVYLQKENIIDESGMPKERFSAEFPKEGPSILRIQQVVRGDSAAYFCASSIGRDSFGYTFGSGTRLTVV.

To note about this clone: A read error may account for a junction end that differs from germline. The chain recombines TRBV10-3 with TRBJ1-2; D is unresolved. Germline assignment: CDR1 ENHRY and CDR2 SYGVKD. The CDR3 runs to 15 residues. The CDR3, as DNA: TGTGCCATCAGTGACTCCCGAGGGTTTGCCTATGGCTACATCTTC. Its translation: CAISDSRGFAYGYIF.

This rearrangement joins TRBV9 to TRBJ2-3, with TRBD2 matching over 9 bases. V dropped 4 bases and J dropped 4; count of bases not matched to a gene: 7. CDR1 is SGDLS, CDR2 YYNGEE, per germline. The CDR3 totals 15 residues. For the CDR3, the DNA is TGTGCCAGCAGCTCCCGAACTAGCGGGTCAGATACGCAGTATTTT. Translating it yields CASSSRTSGSDTQYF.

This chain links TRBV18 with TRBJ2-7; a possible D gene is TRBD1 (5 bases). The CDR3 spans 16 residues. V lost 3 bases, J lost 0 bases, and 15 bases lay in between. Germline CDR1 reads KGHSH; CDR2 reads LQKENI. The DNA of the CDR3 is TGTGCCAGCTCACCCGACAGTCGAATAAGCTCCTACGAGCAGTACTTC. Its protein is CASSPDSRISSYEQYF.

This chain connects TRBV3-1 (or the pseudogene TRBV3-2) to TRBJ1-3; no definite D call. CDR1 is LGHDT and CDR2 is YNNKEL in the germline V gene (reference sequence). The CDR3 extends over 11 amino acids. Trimming removed 11 bases from V and 0 bases from J, with 5 bases in between. The CDR3 region has the DNA TGTGCCTCGGGCTCTGGAAACACCATATATTTT. This encodes CASGSGNTIYF.